This paragraph reports one T cell receptor beta chain. The target antigen is unknown. The entry originates in a study of cytomegalovirus exposure and HLA in healthy donors. PCR was performed using 60 Vbeta and 13 Jbeta primers. Sequencing used immunoSEQ multiplex PCR; TCRdb keeps in-frame clones, though not all of them. The sample consists of about 98,000 clones, around 83% of them appearing once. Germline V gene sequence: CDR1 KGHSH, CDR2 LQKENI. V trimming: 1 base; J trimming: 9 bases; junction bases outside the gene matches: 3. The CDR3 extends over 13 amino acids. General study findings and limits: It was in a later analysis that TCR association rates were seen to vary by HLA locus, highest for DRB1 and lowest for HLA-C. In an earlier analysis, most TCR beta V segments were productive about 90% or about 30% of the time.

V and J are TRBV18 and TRBJ2-1; 7 nucleotides match TRBD1. Sequenced sample: PBMCs. This clonotype was obtained from a female donor in good health and CMV-seropositive. Here the CDR3 DNA reads TGTGCCAGCTCACCACAGGGGGCTACTGAGCAGTTCTTC. Amino acids: CASSPQGATEQFF.